The 16 T cell receptor beta chains in this list originate from one sample, sequenced in a study of blood T cell repertoires in COVID-19. The repertoire was sequenced with immunoSEQ multiplex PCR; TCRdb's copy has only in-frame clones and lacks some. The table includes 260,000 or so clones, 75% to 90% detected once. Sequences were obtained from PBMCs or T cells enriched from blood (not recorded which). These receptors came from a woman between 50 and 59 years old who had recovered from COVID-19.

This chain uses TRBV19 with TRBJ1-1; 9 bases agree with TRBD1. This CDR3 comprises 15 residues. The V gene's germline CDR1 is LNHDA and CDR2 SQIVND (reference sequence). After removal of 6 bases from V and 5 bases from J, the junction contained 10 bases not matched to a gene. CDR3 in amino acids: CASRPTGQGDTEAFF. CDR3 in DNA: TGTGCCAGTAGGCCAACGGGACAGGGCGATACTGAAGCTTTCTTT. Full variable domain (missing parts from reference TRBV19 and TRBJ1-1): DGGITQSPKYLFRKEGQNVTLSCEQNLNHDAMYWYRQDPGQGLRLIYYSQIVNDFQKGDIAEGYSVSREKKESFPLTVTSAQKNPTAFYLCASRPTGQGDTEAFFGQGTRLTVV.

V is TRBV6-2 or TRBV6-3 and J is TRBJ2-7, with 12 bases that match TRBD2. The CDR3 has 16 amino acids. J was trimmed by 2 bases and V by 0 bases; bases with no gene match: 2. The germline CDR1 and CDR2 sequences are MNHEY and SVGEGT. The CDR3 sequence: CASSYSLAGGPYEQYF. CDR3 DNA: TGTGCCAGCAGTTACTCACTAGCGGGAGGACCCTACGAGCAGTACTTC.

The CDR3 DNA sequence: TGCGCCAGCAGCTTGTGGGCAGACACCTACAATGAGCAGTTCTTC. Encoded protein: CASSLWADTYNEQFF. J is TRBJ2-1 and V is TRBV5-1; no definite D call. The CDR3 contains 15 residues. Looked up from germline, CDR1 is SGHRS and CDR2 is YFSETQ. V was clipped by 1 base and J by 2 bases, with 10 bases between them.

V and J are TRBV7-2 and TRBJ1-1; D may be TRBD1 (5 bases). CDR1 SGHTA and CDR2 FQGNSA come from the germline V gene. CDR3 length: 13 residues. The V gene lost 0 bases and the J gene lost 7 bases, with 9 bases spanning the gap. The CDR3 reads CASSLAGVVEAFF. In DNA, the CDR3 is TGTGCCAGCAGCTTAGCAGGGGTGGTTGAAGCTTTCTTT.

The rearrangement joins TRBV28 to TRBJ1-1; a weak D match, TRBD1 (6 bases). Trimming removed 7 bases from V and 9 bases from J, with 15 bases in between. Germline-derived CDR1 and CDR2 are MDHEN and SYDVKM. This CDR3 is built from 12 residues. Here the CDR3 reads CASTPGRGQAFF. DNA of the CDR3: TGTGCCAGCACTCCGGGCAGGGGTCAAGCTTTCTTT.

The V call is TRBV6-2 or TRBV6-3, the J call TRBJ1-4, with D possibly being TRBD1 (6 bases). Germline CDR1 MNHEY, CDR2 SVGEGT. Trimming stripped 5 bases from V and 6 bases from J, with 10 bases between. This CDR3 has 13 amino acids. For the CDR3, the DNA is TGTGCCAGCAGTCCGGACAGCTATGAAAAACTGTTTTTT. This codes for CASSPDSYEKLFF.

This chain uses TRBV7-2 with TRBJ2-7, with TRBD2 identical over 13 bases. Germline V gene sequence: CDR1 SGHTA, CDR2 FQGNSA. This CDR3 has 16 residues. V was clipped by 3 bases and J by 4 bases; unmatched bases: 6. CDR3 sequence reads: CASSFWTSGGPYEQYF. The DNA of the CDR3 is TGTGCCAGCAGCTTTTGGACTAGCGGGGGACCATACGAGCAGTACTTC. The entire variable domain, with the rest obtained from reference TRBV7-2 and TRBJ2-7, is as follows: GAGVSQSPSNKVTEKGKDVELRCDPISGHTALYWYRQSLGQGLEFLIYFQGNSAPDKSGLPSDRFSAERTGGSVSTLTIQRTQQEDSAVYLCASSFWTSGGPYEQYFGPGTRLTVT.

This clone was found once. This chain uses TRBV7-2 with TRBJ1-4; 7 bases match TRBD1. Germline assignment: CDR1 SGHTA and CDR2 FQGNSA. The junction had 8 bases not matched to a gene; V was cut back by 5 bases and J by 5 bases. CDR3 length: 15 residues. The CDR3 DNA reads TGTGCCAGCAGCGCAACAGGGGTCCCCAATGAAAAACTGTTTTTT. This codes for CASSATGVPNEKLFF.

The rearrangement joins TRBV5-7 to TRBJ1-6, with 11 bases lining up with TRBD1. TRBV5-7 is an ORF; its function is uncertain. The CDR3 contains 15 residues. V gave up 2 bases and J gave up 8 bases; unmatched junction bases: 3. The CDR3 reads CASSFRTGGDSPLHF. The DNA for the CDR3 is TGTGCCAGCAGCTTCCGGACAGGGGGCGATTCACCCCTCCACTTT.

The chain joins TRBV29-1 to TRBJ2-2; no definite D call. The germline V gene has CDR1 SQVTM and CDR2 ANQGSEA. The V and J ends lost 6 bases and 3 bases respectively, with 11 bases between them. This CDR3 comprises 13 residues. CDR3 region: CSVLVVDTGELFF. The CDR3 DNA is TGCAGCGTCTTGGTAGTTGACACCGGGGAGCTGTTTTTT.

The chain couples TRBV19 to TRBJ2-1; no firm D call. V lost 6 bases and J lost 0, with 15 bases in between. Germline V gives CDR1 LNHDA, CDR2 SQIVND (reference sequence). There are 16 residues in the CDR3. The CDR3 DNA is TGTGCCAGTAGGATCGATTCTGCGGACTCCTACAATGAGCAGTTCTTC. Translating gives CASRIDSADSYNEQFF.

DNA for the CDR3: TGTGCCAGCAGTTTTTCAGGGGGCTTTGGCAGCTATGGCTACACCTTC. As protein: CASSFSGGFGSYGYTF. The chain has TRBV27 and TRBJ1-2; 8 nucleotides agree with TRBD1. Germline assignment: CDR1 MNHEY and CDR2 SMNVEV (reference sequence). The V gene end was trimmed by 3 bases and the J gene end by 4 bases; junction bases not matched to a gene: 10. The CDR3 has 16 amino acids.

In its sample, this clone was seen a few times. V usage is TRBV6-2 or TRBV6-3 and J usage is TRBJ1-2; 10 bases are a match to TRBD1. Germline CDR1 MNHEY, CDR2 SVGEGT. J lost 4 bases, V lost 3 bases, and 8 bases had no gene match. The CDR3 runs 16 residues. The CDR3 loop is CASSYSTGQGFYGYTF. CDR3 in DNA: TGTGCCAGCAGTTATTCTACGGGACAGGGGTTCTATGGCTACACCTTC.

The V and J genes are TRBV15 and TRBJ1-5; D unresolved. Germline CDR1 and CDR2: LNHNV and YYDKDF (reference sequence). The V end was cut by 0 bases, the J end by 7 bases, with 10 bases between. This CDR3 is 14 amino acids long. The CDR3 loop reads CATSRDKRPQPQHF. In DNA form, the CDR3 reads TGTGCCACCAGCAGAGATAAGCGACCCCAGCCCCAGCATTTT.

The gene calls are TRBV5-1 and TRBJ1-2, with 7 nucleotides matching TRBD1. The CDR3 covers 13 residues. The germline V gene encodes CDR1 SGHRS and CDR2 YFSETQ. The J segment lost 8 bases and the V segment lost 4 bases, leaving 8 bases of the junction unmatched. Here the CDR3 reads CASSPRDRGGYTF. CDR3 DNA: TGCGCCAGCAGCCCCCGGGACAGAGGAGGCTACACCTTC.

V usage is TRBV30 and J usage is TRBJ1-4; TRBD1 aligns across 7 bases. The length of the CDR3 is 14 residues. Germline-derived CDR1 and CDR2 are GTSNPN and SVGIG (reference sequence). V gave up 4 bases and J gave up 2 bases; unmatched junction bases: 4. The CDR3 sequence is CAWNKGQTNEKLFF. The CDR3 coding sequence is TGTGCCTGGAATAAGGGACAGACTAATGAAAAACTGTTTTTT.